One sample yielded the 3 T cell receptor beta chains listed below, sequenced in a study of blood T cell repertoires in COVID-19. Sequenced by immunoSEQ multiplex PCR; TCRdb stores in-frame clones only, minus some. Of about 80,000 clones in the sample, more than 70% are singletons; the top ten hold approximately 6.8%. Specimen: peripheral blood. The receptor set was obtained from a woman older than 75 with acute or convalescent COVID-19.

The V gene is TRBV5-5, the J gene TRBJ2-5, with 9 bases fitting TRBD2. Germline V lookup: CDR1 SGHKS, CDR2 YYEKEE (reference sequence). V trimming: 3 bases; J trimming: 1 base; junction bases outside the gene matches: 4. This CDR3 contains 15 residues. The CDR3 region has the DNA TGTGCCAGCAGCTGGGGAGCGGGGGGCCAAGAGACCCAGTACTTC. Its protein is CASSWGAGGQETQYF.

This clone was counted a few times. At one boundary the junction diverges from the germline segment, which might be a read error. V usage is TRBV7-7 and J usage is TRBJ2-7, with a tentative D call TRBD1 (5 bases). Germline CDR1 and CDR2: SSHAT and FNYEAQ (reference sequence). The CDR3 consists of 13 residues. The CDR3 bases are TGTGCTAGCAGCTTAGATCGTCAGGGCGAGCAGTACTTC. Protein: CASSLDRQGEQYF.

V and J are TRBV6-6 and TRBJ1-6; D is uncertain. The CDR3 has 15 amino acids. V was shortened by 6 bases and J by 2 bases, with 11 bases between the two germline ends. Germline V gene data show CDR1 as MNHNY and CDR2 as SVGAGI (reference sequence). Here the CDR3 reads CASRVAGPYNSPLHF. The CDR3 coding sequence is TGTGCCAGCAGGGTTGCAGGTCCCTATAATTCACCCCTCCACTTT.